The 20 T cell receptor beta chains in this list originate from one sample, sequenced in a study of blood T cell repertoires in COVID-19. Produced via immunoSEQ multiplex PCR; TCRdb's table is partial and in-frame only. Of 110,000 or so clones in the sample, 86% were seen once. The sequenced sample was peripheral blood. The receptors originated from a man aged 65 to 79 who had recovered from COVID-19.

The rearrangement links TRBV6-6 to TRBJ2-1; D unresolved. Trimming left V 2 bases short and J 5 bases short, with 7 bases between. The CDR3 is 13 residues long. Germline values: CDR1 MNHNY, CDR2 SVGAGI (reference sequence). The CDR3 nucleotides read TGTGCCAGCAGTTACGTGTCTCACAATGAGCAGTTCTTC. This gives the protein CASSYVSHNEQFF.

This sequence joins TRBV2 and TRBJ2-2; 12 nucleotides align to TRBD2. The V gene end was trimmed by 8 bases and the J gene end by 4 bases; junction bases not matched to a gene: 5. Germline assignment: CDR1 SNHLY and CDR2 FYNNEI. The CDR3 runs to 15 residues. CDR3 nucleotide sequence: TGTGCCAGCGCCTGGGGACTAGCGGGCACCGGGGAGCTGTTTTTT. It translates to CASAWGLAGTGELFF.

The V gene is TRBV6-5, the J gene TRBJ2-3, with D possibly being TRBD1 (5 bases). V lost 6 bases, J lost 2 bases, and 12 bases lay in between. The CDR3 consists of 14 residues. Germline values: CDR1 MNHEY, CDR2 SVGAGI. DNA of the CDR3: TGTGCCAGCAGACAGGTTGGGCACACAGATACGCAGTATTTT. This sequence encodes CASRQVGHTDTQYF.

This sequence joins TRBV7-9 and TRBJ2-7, with TRBD2 matching over 10 bases. V was clipped by 1 base and J by 7 bases; unmatched bases: 7. Germline V CDR1 and CDR2: SEHNR, FQNEAQ (reference sequence). The CDR3 has 15 residues. CDR3 coding DNA: TGTGCCAGCAGCTTAGGAGCGGGAGGGCCCCGGGAGCAGTACTTC. As protein: CASSLGAGGPREQYF.

The V call is TRBV4-1, the J call TRBJ1-5, with a weak D call TRBD1 (6 bases). The V gene lost 8 bases and the J gene lost 2 bases, with 16 bases spanning the gap. The germline V gene has CDR1 MGHRA and CDR2 YSYEKL. The CDR3 length is 15 residues. The CDR3 is CASPKISGGNQPQHF. The CDR3, as DNA: TGCGCCAGCCCCAAAATTTCAGGGGGCAATCAGCCCCAGCATTTT.

This chain joins TRBV6-2 or TRBV6-3 and TRBJ2-7; TRBD2 matches 8 bases. Trimming cost V 6 bases and J 1 base; bases outside gene matches: 8. Germline V gene data show CDR1 as MNHEY and CDR2 as SVGEGT. This CDR3 region has 15 residues. DNA for the CDR3: TGTGCCAGCAGCTTTGGTATAGCGGGGTCCTACGAGCAGTACTTC. Encoded protein: CASSFGIAGSYEQYF.

This chain joins TRBV19 and TRBJ2-5; 16 bases are a match to TRBD2. The CDR3 spans 17 residues. Per germline, CDR1 LNHDA and CDR2 SQIVND (reference sequence). Trimming cost V 5 bases and J 5 bases; bases outside gene matches: 8. CDR3 protein: CASSLGTSGRALETQYF. The CDR3 DNA sequence: TGTGCCAGTAGTCTTGGGACTAGCGGGAGGGCCTTGGAGACCCAGTACTTC.

This clone appeared once. This chain connects TRBV28 to TRBJ1-2, with D hard to call. The V gene lost 7 bases and the J gene lost 8 bases, with 14 bases spanning the gap. The CDR3 length is 12 residues. Looked up from germline, CDR1 is MDHEN and CDR2 is SYDVKM. The CDR3 DNA follows: TGTGCCAGCACCCCTCCGGGGAAAGGCTACACCTTC. This sequence encodes CASTPPGKGYTF.

The V call is TRBV28, the J call TRBJ2-7; 7 bases align to TRBD2. V was pared by 3 bases and J by 0 bases, with 17 bases of the junction left unmatched. Per the germline V gene, CDR1 is MDHEN and CDR2 is SYDVKM. CDR3 length: 19 residues. This CDR3 reads CASSFPTQTPREYSYEQYF. The DNA of the CDR3 is TGTGCCAGCAGTTTCCCAACTCAGACCCCGCGGGAGTACTCCTACGAGCAGTACTTC.

The rearrangement uses TRBV5-1 and TRBJ2-1; the match to TRBD2 covers 11 bases. The ends lost 0 bases at V and 9 bases at J; junction bases unmatched: 2. CDR1 and CDR2 (germline): SGHRS, YFSETQ. The CDR3 totals 14 residues. CDR3 region: CASSLVAGGGEQFF. The CDR3 DNA sequence: TGCGCCAGCAGCTTGGTAGCGGGAGGGGGTGAGCAGTTCTTC.

The chain recombines TRBV7-2 with TRBJ1-2; no clear D. The CDR3 sequence is 14 residues long. The V gene lost 4 bases and the J gene lost 4 bases, with 13 bases spanning the gap. Germline V lookup: CDR1 SGHTA, CDR2 FQGNSA. The CDR3 reads CASSSGRGVYGYTF. The DNA of the CDR3 is TGTGCCAGCAGCTCTGGACGGGGAGTCTATGGCTACACCTTC.

The chain uses TRBV28 and TRBJ2-3; 11 bases line up with TRBD2. Germline values: CDR1 MDHEN, CDR2 SYDVKM. Losses at the gene ends were 6 bases for V and 1 base for J; bases not matched to a gene: 6. This CDR3 has 16 residues. The CDR3 loop is CASRGPGLAGTDTQYF. The DNA of the CDR3 is TGTGCCAGCAGAGGTCCGGGACTAGCGGGCACAGATACGCAGTATTTT.

The rearrangement uses TRBV12-5 and TRBJ1-5; D possibly corresponds to TRBD1 (5 bases). The CDR3 spans 16 residues. With 6 bases removed from V and 2 bases from J, the gap between germline ends came to 17 bases. CDR1 LGHNT and CDR2 FRNRAP come from the germline V gene. CDR3 amino acids: CASGTLQGNGNQPQHF. The CDR3 DNA reads TGTGCTAGTGGAACGCTGCAGGGTAATGGCAATCAGCCCCAGCATTTT.

This chain's CDR3 is CASSQVQRYSTDTQYF. The CDR3 nucleotides read TGTGCCAGCAGCCAAGTCCAGCGTTATAGCACAGATACGCAGTATTTT. The chain joins TRBV4-2 to TRBJ2-3; D unclear. Trimming shortened V by 1 base and J by 0 bases, and 11 bases separated the two germline ends. The CDR3 is 16 amino acids. The germline CDR1 and CDR2 sequences are LGHNA and YNFKEQ.

The chain combines TRBV5-1 with TRBJ2-1; the match to TRBD2 covers 9 bases. Trimming removed 2 bases from V and 6 bases from J; junction bases left unmatched: 3. Germline loops: CDR1 SGHRS, CDR2 YFSETQ. The CDR3 runs 14 residues. In DNA, the CDR3 is TGCGCCAGCAGCTTAGTGCGGGGGGGCAATGAGCAGTTCTTC. This codes for CASSLVRGGNEQFF.

The chain is built from TRBV5-1 and TRBJ2-3; perhaps TRBD1 as D (6 bases). The length of the CDR3 is 15 residues. V lost 1 base and J 0 bases, leaving 9 bases between the germline ends. The germline V gene encodes CDR1 SGHRS and CDR2 YFSETQ. CDR3 in DNA: TGCGCCAGCAGCTTGCAGGGGATTAGCACAGATACGCAGTATTTT. This encodes CASSLQGISTDTQYF.

The chain links TRBV13 to TRBJ2-2; D not resolved. In germline, CDR1 is PRHDT, CDR2 FYEKMQ (reference sequence). CDR3 length: 15 residues. The V and J ends lost 1 base and 4 bases respectively, with 10 bases between them. The CDR3 coding sequence is TGTGCCAGCAGCTTAGTGGTAAGAGGCACCGGGGAGCTGTTTTTT. It codes for CASSLVVRGTGELFF.

The chain recombines TRBV5-1 with TRBJ2-2, with a weak D call TRBD1 (6 bases). CDR1 is SGHRS, CDR2 YFSETQ, per germline. With 4 bases removed from V and 3 bases from J, the gap between germline ends came to 16 bases. The CDR3 sequence is 16 residues long. CDR3 region: CASSPKQGLDTGELFF. CDR3 sequence (DNA): TGCGCCAGCAGCCCGAAACAGGGATTGGACACCGGGGAGCTGTTTTTT.

This clone is a singleton in its sample. The rearrangement joins TRBV28 to TRBJ1-1; tentative D call: TRBD1 (5 bases). Germline V gene data show CDR1 as MDHEN and CDR2 as SYDVKM. The CDR3 is 12 residues long. The germline V and J ends were trimmed by 6 bases and 8 bases, with 13 bases remaining between them. The CDR3 bases are TGTGCCAGCAGGCTACAGGACGTCGAAGCTTTCTTT. It translates to CASRLQDVEAFF.

Only one count was recorded for this clone. This chain connects TRBV3-1 (or the pseudogene TRBV3-2) to TRBJ2-3; D remains ambiguous. The germline gives CDR1 LGHDT, CDR2 YNNKEL (reference sequence). Between the trimmed V and J ends, which lost 4 bases and 2 bases, there was a span of 13 bases. The CDR3 length is 15 residues. CDR3 protein: CASSRVWASTDTQYF. DNA for the CDR3: TGTGCCAGCAGCCGAGTCTGGGCTTCCACAGATACGCAGTATTTT.